This T cell receptor beta chain was recovered during a study of blood T cell repertoires in COVID-19. Participants had their cohort set by participant-reported clinical history. The method was immunoSEQ multiplex PCR; TCRdb's version includes in-frame clones alone and lacks a portion of them. The data show approximately 300,000 clones, about nine tenths seen once. The receptor comes from a man aged 25 to 45 who had recovered from COVID-19. Sequenced input: PBMCs or T cells enriched from blood (not recorded which).

CDR3 residues: CASSMLGGYNEQFF. In nucleotides, the CDR3 is TGTGCCAGTAGTATGCTGGGGGGGTACAATGAGCAGTTCTTC. The gene calls are TRBV19 and TRBJ2-1, with 7 nucleotides matching TRBD2. The CDR3 length is 14 residues. V lost 3 bases to trimming and J lost 4 bases; unmatched junction nucleotides: 3. Germline V CDR1 and CDR2: LNHDA, SQIVND (reference sequence).